This T cell receptor (beta chain) derives from a study of cytomegalovirus exposure and HLA in healthy donors. Study overall: There were fewer than 130 million unique TCR beta sequences, drawn from approximately 180 million T cells, in an earlier analysis. Overall study results and limits: The authors enumerated roughly 160 TCR beta chains as linked to cytomegalovirus. As a later analysis showed, a missense DCLRE1C variant was linked to trimming of TCR beta V- and J-genes.

Donors were nominally healthy when sampled, though unrecorded immune exposures were likely. 13 Jbeta primers and 60 Vbeta primers were used for the PCR. Profiled with immunoSEQ multiplex PCR; TCRdb holds only in-frame clones, not every one. The sample has some 190,000 clones; over 65% are singletons. CDR1 MNHNY and CDR2 SVGAGI come from the germline V gene (reference sequence). V lost 6 bases and J 9 bases, leaving 12 bases between the germline ends. The CDR3 extends over 12 amino acids. Concerning this clone itself: The target antigen is unknown.

The clonotype originates from a man younger than 35 in good health and CMV-seronegative. The sample consisted of PBMCs. The chain recombines TRBV6-6 with TRBJ1-5, with D unresolved. The CDR3 here is CASRDPGRPQHF. The CDR3 coding sequence is TGTGCCAGCAGGGATCCTGGGAGGCCCCAGCATTTT.